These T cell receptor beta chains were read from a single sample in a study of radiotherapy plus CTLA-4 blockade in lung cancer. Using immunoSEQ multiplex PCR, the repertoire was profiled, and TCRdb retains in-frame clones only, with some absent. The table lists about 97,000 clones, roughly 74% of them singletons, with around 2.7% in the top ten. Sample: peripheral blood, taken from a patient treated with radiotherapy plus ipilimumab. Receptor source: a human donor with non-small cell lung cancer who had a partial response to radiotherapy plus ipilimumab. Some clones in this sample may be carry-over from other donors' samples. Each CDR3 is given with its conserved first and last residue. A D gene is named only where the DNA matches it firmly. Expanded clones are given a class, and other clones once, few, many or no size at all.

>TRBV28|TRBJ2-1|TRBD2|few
TGTGCCAGCAGCCAGACTAGCGGGGGAAACAATGAGCAGTTCTTC
CASSQTSGGNNEQFF
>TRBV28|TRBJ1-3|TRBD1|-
TGTGCCAGCAGCCCAGGACAGGGGTGGGGAAACACCATATATTTT
CASSPGQGWGNTIYF
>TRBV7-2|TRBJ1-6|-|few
TGTGCCAGCAGCTTAGAGCCAGGGATTTATTCACCCCTCCACTTT
CASSLEPGIYSPLHF
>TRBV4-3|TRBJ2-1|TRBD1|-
TGCGCCAGCAGCCAAGATACGACAGGGCCTTACAATGAGCAGTTCTTC
CASSQDTTGPYNEQFF
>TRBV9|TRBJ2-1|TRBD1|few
TGTGCCAGCAGCCCCGGTTGGACAGGGTACAATGAGCAGTTCTTC
CASSPGWTGYNEQFF
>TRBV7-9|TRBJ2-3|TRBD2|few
TGTGCCACCAAGAGTAGCGGGAACTCAGATACGCAGTATTTT
CATKSSGNSDTQYF
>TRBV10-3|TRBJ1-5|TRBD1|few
TGTGCCATCAGTTCGGGACAGGGGGGTAATCAGCCCCAGCATTTT
CAISSGQGGNQPQHF
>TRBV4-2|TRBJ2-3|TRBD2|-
TGTGCCAGCAGCCAAGGGCAGGGAGGGCCCCCAGATACGCAGTATTTT
CASSQGQGGPPDTQYF
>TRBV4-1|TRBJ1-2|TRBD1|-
TGCGCCAGCAGCCAAAATCGGGTGGGACAGAACTATGGCTACACCTTC
CASSQNRVGQNYGYTF
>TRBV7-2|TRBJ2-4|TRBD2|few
TGTGCCAGCAGCTGGAGCGGGGGCTCCGGGCCAAACATTCAGTACTTC
CASSWSGGSGPNIQYF
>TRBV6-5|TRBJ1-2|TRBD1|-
TGTGCCAGCAGTCCGCGACAGGGGGCGACGGGTGGCTACACCTTC
CASSPRQGATGGYTF
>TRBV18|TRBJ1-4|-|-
TGTGCCAGCTCACCAGCTCTAGCTAATGAAAAACTGTTTTTT
CASSPALANEKLFF
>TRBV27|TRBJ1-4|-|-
TGTGCCCCAAAAGGAGGGCCTAATGAAAAACTGTTTTTT
CAPKGGPNEKLFF
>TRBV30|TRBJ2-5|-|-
TGTGCCTGGAGTGGGAGCGTTAGGGAGACCCAGTACTTC
CAWSGSVRETQYF
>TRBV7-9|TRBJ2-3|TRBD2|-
TGTGCCAGCAGCCCCAAAGCTAGCGGGGGGGCTTCAGATACGCAGTATTTT
CASSPKASGGASDTQYF
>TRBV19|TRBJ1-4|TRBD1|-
TGTGCCAGGGAACAGGGGGCGAATGAAAAACTGTTTTTT
CAREQGANEKLFF
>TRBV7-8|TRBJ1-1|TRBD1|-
TGTGCCAGCAGCTTTTTGGGACAGGGCCTTCGAAAGACTGAAGCTTTCTTT
CASSFLGQGLRKTEAFF
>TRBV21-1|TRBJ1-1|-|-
TGTGCCAGCAGCAAAGGAAGGGTATGGACTACGAACACTGAAGCTTTCTTT
CASSKGRVWTTNTEAFF
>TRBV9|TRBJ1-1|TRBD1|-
TGTGCCAGCAGCCCCTCGGGACAGGGGAGAACTGAAGCTTTCTTT
CASSPSGQGRTEAFF
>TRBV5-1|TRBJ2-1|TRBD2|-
TGCGCCAGCAGCGCAATGAGCGGGGGGGGTTACAATGAGCAGTTCTTC
CASSAMSGGGYNEQFF
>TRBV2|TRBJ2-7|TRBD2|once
TGTGCCAGCGGGGAGGGGATGGGAGAGCAGTGCTTC
CASGEGMGEQCF
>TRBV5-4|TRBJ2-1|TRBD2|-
TGTGCCAGCAGTTATGGGACTAGCGGGAGTAATGAGCAGTTCTTC
CASSYGTSGSNEQFF
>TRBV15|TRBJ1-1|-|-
TGTGCCACCAGCGCTGCGGCGCCCACTGAAGCTTTCTTT
CATSAAAPTEAFF
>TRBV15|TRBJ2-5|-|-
TGTGCCACCAGCAAGGAGGAGTATGCGGAGACCCAGTACTTC
CATSKEEYAETQYF
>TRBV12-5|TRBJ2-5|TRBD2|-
TGTGCTAGTGGGTCCGGGACTAGCGAATTTAAAGAGACCCAGTACTTC
CASGSGTSEFKETQYF
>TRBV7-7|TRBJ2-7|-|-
TGTGCCAGCAGCTTGGGGCCTACCACCGAGCAGTACTTC
CASSLGPTTEQYF
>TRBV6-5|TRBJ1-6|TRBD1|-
TGTGCCAGCACCCGGGACAGGGGGGGGAATTCACCCCTCCACTTT
CASTRDRGGNSPLHF
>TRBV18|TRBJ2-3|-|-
TGTGCCAGCTCACCGATCCAGGTAGCGCAGAGCACAGATACGCAGTATTTT
CASSPIQVAQSTDTQYF
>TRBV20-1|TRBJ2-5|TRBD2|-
TGCAGTGCTACCTCGGGAGGGCCCAGCTACTTC
CSATSGGPSYF
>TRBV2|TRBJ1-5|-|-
TGTGCCAGCAGTGCACTAGCTAGCAATCAGCCCCAGCATTTT
CASSALASNQPQHF
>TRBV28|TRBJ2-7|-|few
TGTGCCAGCAGTTTTAGGCCAGGGCGGACCTACGAGCAGTACTTC
CASSFRPGRTYEQYF
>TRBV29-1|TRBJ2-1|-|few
TGCAGCGTTGGGTATAGCGGAAACAATGAGCAGTTCTTC
CSVGYSGNNEQFF